Presented here are 19 T cell receptor beta chains from one specimen sequenced in a study of beta chain features in type 1 diabetes (dated by TCRdb to 2017 to 2018). Library prep was done by the immunoSEQ multiplex PCR assay. The entire isolated RNA was reverse transcribed using the High Capacity cDNA Reverse Transcription Kit, and thus expressed TCRB transcripts were sequenced. Held by TCRdb, this immuneACCESS table contains in-frame sequences only and omits some clones. Under half of the omission traces to an unresolved V gene where checked; the cause of the rest is unknown. This sample holds about 140,000 clones; approximately 10% were observed only once. The ten largest clonotypes hold approximately 0.69% of the sample. The sample comprised central memory CD4+ T cells from blood. The receptors here all came from a woman aged 40 to 50 in good health.

This clone was seen a handful of times. The chain joins TRBV6-5 to TRBJ2-5, with unresolved D. The CDR3 is 11 residues long. Germline V lookup: CDR1 MNHEY, CDR2 SVGAGI. V lost 3 bases and J 5 bases, leaving 4 bases between the germline ends. DNA for the CDR3: TGTGCCAGCAGTTATCGGGAGACCCAGTACTTC. This gives the protein CASSYRETQYF.

CDR3 sequence reads: CASSIRDYEQYF. CDR3 bases: TGTGCCAGTAGTATTCGCGACTACGAGCAGTACTTC. The chain is built from TRBV19 and TRBJ2-7; D unresolved. The CDR3 totals 12 residues. V lost 3 bases and J lost 3, with 6 bases in between. Germline V gene data show CDR1 as LNHDA and CDR2 as SQIVND (reference sequence).

The genes are TRBV7-9 and TRBJ1-4, with 10 bases aligning to TRBD1. Per germline, CDR1 SEHNR and CDR2 FQNEAQ (reference sequence). The CDR3 is made up of 16 amino acids. Trimming cost V 4 bases and J 8 bases; bases outside gene matches: 10. The CDR3 sequence is CASSSDRGRTREKLFF. Here the CDR3 DNA reads TGTGCCAGCAGCTCCGACAGGGGGCGAACTCGGGAAAAACTGTTTTTT.

This clone was observed a few times. The chain is built from TRBV29-1 and TRBJ1-2; weak D call: TRBD1 (5 bases). Trimming pared 1 base from V and 2 bases from J, leaving 8 bases between. Germline V lookup: CDR1 SQVTM, CDR2 ANQGSEA. This CDR3 is built from 13 residues. DNA for the CDR3: TGCAGCGTTGAAGGACAGTCCAACTATGGCTACACCTTC. Protein: CSVEGQSNYGYTF. Variable domain in full (rest from reference TRBV29-1 and TRBJ1-2): SAVISQKPSRDICQRGTSLTIQCQVDSQVTMMFWYRQQPGQSLTLIATANQGSEATYESGFVIDKFPISRPNLTFSTLTVSNMSPEDSSIYLCSVEGQSNYGYTFGSGTRLTVV.

Only a few counts were recorded for this clone. The chain combines TRBV15 with TRBJ1-5, with 9 bases lining up with TRBD1. CDR3 length: 16 amino acids. V lost 1 base and J lost 5; bases outside the gene matches: 6. Germline V gene lookup returns CDR1 LNHNV and CDR2 YYDKDF (reference sequence). The CDR3 nucleotides read TGTGCCACCAGCAGAGGTTCGGGACAGGGTCATCAGCCCCAGCATTTT. Encoded protein: CATSRGSGQGHQPQHF.

This chain connects TRBV18 to TRBJ2-7; the D gene is possibly TRBD1 (5 bases). V was shortened by 5 bases and J by 5 bases, with 13 bases between the two germline ends. The germline V gene has CDR1 KGHSH and CDR2 LQKENI. The CDR3 totals 13 residues. CDR3 sequence (DNA): TGTGCCAGCTCATCCACAGGTTCCCACGAGCAGTACTTC. It encodes CASSSTGSHEQYF. Full variable domain (remainder filled in from reference TRBV18 and TRBJ2-7): NAGVMQNPRHLVRRRGQEARLRCSPMKGHSHVYWYRQLPEEGLKFMVYLQKENIIDESGMPKERFSAEFPKEGPSILRIQQVVRGDSAAYFCASSSTGSHEQYFGPGTRLTVT.

The sample holds a few counts of this clone. The chain couples TRBV2 to TRBJ1-2; possibly TRBD1 for D (6 bases). Between the trimmed V and J ends, which lost 3 bases and 2 bases, there was a span of 10 bases. CDR3 length: 14 residues. The germline CDR1 and CDR2 sequences are SNHLY and FYNNEI. The CDR3 nucleotides read TGTGCCAGCAGTGACCAGGGGATCAACTATGGCTACACCTTC. Amino acids: CASSDQGINYGYTF.

The chain has TRBV7-2 and TRBJ2-7; 9 nucleotides match TRBD2. This CDR3 region has 17 residues. CDR1 and CDR2 from the germline V gene are SGHTA and FQGNSA. V lost 5 bases, J lost 5 bases, and 16 bases stayed unmatched. The CDR3 loop reads CASSRKWFGTSSHEQYF. The CDR3 DNA reads as TGTGCCAGCAGCCGTAAATGGTTCGGGACTAGCAGCCACGAGCAGTACTTC.

The chain carries TRBV5-1 and TRBJ2-5; TRBD2 agrees at 12 bases. The CDR3 has 16 amino acids. Per germline, CDR1 SGHRS and CDR2 YFSETQ. Trimming removed 3 bases from V and 2 bases from J; junction bases left unmatched: 5. The DNA for the CDR3 is TGCGCCAGCAGCTCGTTGACTAGCGGGGGTCAAGAGACCCAGTACTTC. Translation gives CASSSLTSGGQETQYF.

This clone was counted ten times or more. The rearrangement uses TRBV11-2 and TRBJ2-5, with D unclear. The CDR3 has 13 amino acids. From germline, CDR1 is SGHAT and CDR2 FQNNGV. V was trimmed by 5 bases and J by 2 bases, leaving 9 bases between them. CDR3 nucleotides: TGTGCCAGCAGCCAATCTAGGCAAGAGACCCAGTACTTC. Protein product: CASSQSRQETQYF.

This clone has only a few counts. The chain couples TRBV5-1 to TRBJ1-1; no clear D. The CDR3 runs 14 residues. The ends were cut back, 0 bases at V and 4 bases at J, with 10 bases in the middle. Germline V gene data show CDR1 as SGHRS and CDR2 as YFSETQ. The CDR3 region has the DNA TGCGCCAGCAGCTTGGCGTCGATGAGCACTGAAGCTTTCTTT. The encoded protein is CASSLASMSTEAFF.

The DNA for the CDR3 is TGCGCCAGCAGCTTGGGGGACAGAAACACCGGGGAGCTGTTTTTT. Its translation: CASSLGDRNTGELFF. The V call is TRBV5-1, the J call TRBJ2-2, with 7 bases aligning to TRBD1. The CDR3 loop spans 15 amino acids. The V gene end was trimmed by 0 bases and the J gene end by 2 bases; junction bases not matched to a gene: 1. The V gene's germline CDR1 is SGHRS and CDR2 YFSETQ.

This chain connects TRBV7-6 to TRBJ1-4; 8 nucleotides match TRBD1. Germline CDR1 is SGHVS and CDR2 is FNYEAQ. V was clipped by 6 bases and J by 6 bases; unmatched bases: 12. This CDR3 has 16 residues. This CDR3 reads CASSYLGQEAHEKLFF. DNA for the CDR3: TGTGCCAGCAGTTATTTGGGACAGGAAGCCCATGAAAAACTGTTTTTT.

This chain connects TRBV11-2 to TRBJ1-6, with no clear D. The germline gives CDR1 SGHAT, CDR2 FQNNGV. The CDR3 is 16 amino acids. Trimming stripped 3 bases from V and 7 bases from J, with 16 bases between. CDR3 residues: CASSLAGDYKNSPLHF. The CDR3 DNA follows: TGTGCCAGCAGCTTGGCGGGAGACTACAAAAATTCACCCCTCCACTTT.

This clone was seen many times. The chain is built from TRBV12-5 and TRBJ2-5, with D tentatively TRBD2 (6 bases). CDR3 length: 14 amino acids. Germline CDR1 LGHNT, CDR2 FRNRAP. Trimming stripped 5 bases from V and 5 bases from J, with 15 bases between. CDR3: CASGPGRGLETQYF. The CDR3 DNA is TGTGCTAGTGGTCCAGGGCGGGGACTGGAGACCCAGTACTTC.

The table lists this clone with a few counts. The genes are TRBV7-9 and TRBJ2-1, with D possibly TRBD2 on 5 matching bases. The V gene lost 5 bases and the J gene lost 6 bases, with 14 bases spanning the gap. The CDR3 extends over 14 amino acids. Per the germline V gene, CDR1 is SEHNR and CDR2 is FQNEAQ (reference sequence). The CDR3 sequence: CASSRPSRGNEQFF. Written as DNA, the CDR3 is TGTGCCAGCAGCCGACCCTCCCGGGGCAATGAGCAGTTCTTC. The variable domain in full, completed from reference TRBV7-9 and TRBJ2-1, reads DTGVSQNPRHKITKRGQNVTFRCDPISEHNRLYWYRQTLGQGPEFLTYFQNEAQLEKSRLLSDRFSAERPKGSFSTLEIQRTEQGDSAMYLCASSRPSRGNEQFFGPGTRLTVL.

The V gene is TRBV6-1, the J gene TRBJ2-5, with 8 bases that match TRBD2. Germline CDR1 and CDR2: MNHNS and SASEGT. This CDR3 comprises 15 residues. V shed 5 bases, J shed 5 bases, and the junction held 10 bases outside the gene matches. CDR3 sequence: CASSPPGGLGETQYF. The CDR3 DNA reads as TGTGCCAGCAGTCCCCCGGGGGGGCTAGGGGAGACCCAGTACTTC.

The CDR3 is CASSLYPGFGTQYF. The CDR3, as DNA: TGTGCCAGCAGTTTATACCCAGGGTTCGGGACCCAGTACTTC. This chain joins TRBV27 and TRBJ2-5, with D possibly TRBD1 on 5 matching bases. V was clipped by 1 base and J by 7 bases, with 13 bases between them. Germline CDR1 MNHEY, CDR2 SMNVEV (reference sequence). This CDR3 contains 14 residues.

This clone was seen more than once but under ten times. The V call is TRBV15, the J call TRBJ2-3, with D uncertain. The CDR3 loop spans 12 amino acids. The germline gives CDR1 LNHNV, CDR2 YYDKDF (reference sequence). The germline V and J ends were trimmed by 4 bases and 4 bases, with 6 bases remaining between them. The CDR3: CATSNSADTQYF. Written as DNA, the CDR3 is TGTGCCACCAGCAATTCCGCAGATACGCAGTATTTT.